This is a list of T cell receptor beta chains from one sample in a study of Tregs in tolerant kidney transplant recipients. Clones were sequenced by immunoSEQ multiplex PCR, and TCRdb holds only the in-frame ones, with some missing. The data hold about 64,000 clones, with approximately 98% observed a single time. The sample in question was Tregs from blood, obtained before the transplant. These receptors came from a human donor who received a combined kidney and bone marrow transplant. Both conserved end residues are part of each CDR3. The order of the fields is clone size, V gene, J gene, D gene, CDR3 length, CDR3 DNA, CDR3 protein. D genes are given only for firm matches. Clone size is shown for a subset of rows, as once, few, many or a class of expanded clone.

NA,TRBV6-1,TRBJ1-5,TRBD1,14,TGTGCCAGCCAGACAGGGAATCGTAATCAGCCCCAGCATTTT,CASQTGNRNQPQHF
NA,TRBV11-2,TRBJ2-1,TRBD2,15,TGTGCCAGCAGCTTAGTTGGTAGCGGGGTCCATGAGCAGTTCTTC,CASSLVGSGVHEQFF
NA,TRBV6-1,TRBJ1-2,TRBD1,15,TGTGCCAGCAGTGACCCGTACAGGGGGTCATATGGCTACACCTTC,CASSDPYRGSYGYTF
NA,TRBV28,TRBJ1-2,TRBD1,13,TGTGCCATTTCGGACAGGGGCCAGGGGCGCTACACCTTC,CAISDRGQGRYTF
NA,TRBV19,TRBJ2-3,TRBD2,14,TGTGCCAGTAGTACCCCGGGACTAGACGATACGCAGTATTTT,CASSTPGLDDTQYF
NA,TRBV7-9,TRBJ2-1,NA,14,TGTGCCAGCAGCTTAGTTGGAGCGGGCGGTGAGCAGTTCTTC,CASSLVGAGGEQFF
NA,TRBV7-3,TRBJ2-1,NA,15,TGTGCCAGCAGCTTAAATTCTAATACCAACAATGAGCAGTTCTTC,CASSLNSNTNNEQFF
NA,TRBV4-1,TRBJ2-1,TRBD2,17,TGCGCCAGCAGCCAAGATCCCGGAGTAGCGGGGCTCAATGAGCAGTTCTTC,CASSQDPGVAGLNEQFF
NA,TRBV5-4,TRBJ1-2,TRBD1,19,TGTGCCAGCAGCTTGCGAAGGTTACCGCGGGACAGTACTAACTATGGCTACACCTTC,CASSLRRLPRDSTNYGYTF
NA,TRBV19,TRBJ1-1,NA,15,TGTGCCAGTAGTATACAGCACAGACTGAACACTGAAGCTTTCTTT,CASSIQHRLNTEAFF
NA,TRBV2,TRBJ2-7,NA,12,TGTGCCAGCAGAGGCGGATCCTACGAGCAGTACTTC,CASRGGSYEQYF
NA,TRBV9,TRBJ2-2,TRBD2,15,TGTGCCAGCAGCGTAGGACTAGCGGGAGTCGGGGAGCTGTTTTTT,CASSVGLAGVGELFF
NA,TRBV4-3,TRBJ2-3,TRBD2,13,TGCGCCAGCAGCCAAGAGGGGGGGGATACGCAGTATTTT,CASSQEGGDTQYF
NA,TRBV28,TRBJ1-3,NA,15,TGTGCCAGCAATCTTGGGGGGGCGACTGGAAACACCATATATTTT,CASNLGGATGNTIYF
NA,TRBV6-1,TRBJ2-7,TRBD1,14,TGTGCCAGCAGTCGGACAGGGGGCTCCTACGAGCAGTACTTC,CASSRTGGSYEQYF
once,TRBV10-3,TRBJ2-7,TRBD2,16,TGTGCCACCCAGAGAATTGGACTAGCGGGTCCCGACGAGCAGTACTTC,CATQRIGLAGPDEQYF
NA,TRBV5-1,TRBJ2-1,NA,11,TGCGCCAGCAGCGTGGGAGGCCCCCAGTTCTTC,CASSVGGPQFF
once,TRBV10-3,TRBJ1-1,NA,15,TGTGCCATCAGTGACATAGCTGCGGCGAACACTGAAGCTTTCTTT,CAISDIAAANTEAFF
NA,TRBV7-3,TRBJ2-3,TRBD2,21,TGTGCCAGCAGCTCAATACTAGGGACTAGCGGGGGGGCCAGGTTATTAGATACGCAGTATTTT,CASSSILGTSGGARLLDTQYF
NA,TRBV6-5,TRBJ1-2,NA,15,TGTGCCAGCAGTTATGCGATGGGGAGGCTCACTGGCTACACCTTC,CASSYAMGRLTGYTF
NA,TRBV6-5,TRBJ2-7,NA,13,TGTGCCAGCACCCCAGGGGCCCACTACGAGCAGTACTTC,CASTPGAHYEQYF
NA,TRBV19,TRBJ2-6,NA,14,TGTGCCAGTAGTATAGCCACTGGGGCCAACGTCCTGACTTTC,CASSIATGANVLTF
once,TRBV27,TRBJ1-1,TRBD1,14,TGTGCCAGCAGCCGCCCCGACAGGGGTACTGAAGCTTTCTTT,CASSRPDRGTEAFF
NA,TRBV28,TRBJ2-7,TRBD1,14,TGTGCCAGCAGTGTGACAGGGCGAACCTACGAGCAGTACTTC,CASSVTGRTYEQYF
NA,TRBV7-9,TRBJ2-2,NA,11,TGTGCCAGCAGCTTTACAGGGGAGCTGTTTTTT,CASSFTGELFF
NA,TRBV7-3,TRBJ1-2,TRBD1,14,TGTGCCAGCAGCTTAGGAGGGGGCGGGGATGGCTACACCTTC,CASSLGGGGDGYTF
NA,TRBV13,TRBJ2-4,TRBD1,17,TGTGCCAGCAGCTCCCTACCGGGACAGTTAGCCAAAAACATTCAGTACTTC,CASSSLPGQLAKNIQYF
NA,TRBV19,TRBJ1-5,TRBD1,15,TGTGCCAGTACTCAGGGGGGCCAGAACAATCAGCCCCAGCATTTT,CASTQGGQNNQPQHF
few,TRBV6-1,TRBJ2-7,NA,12,TGTGCCAGCAGTGGGAGCTCCTACGAGCAGTACTTC,CASSGSSYEQYF
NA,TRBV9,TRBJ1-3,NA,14,TGTGCCAGCAGCGGACTTACCTCTGGAAACACCATATATTTT,CASSGLTSGNTIYF
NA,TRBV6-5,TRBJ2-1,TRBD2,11,TGTGCCAGCAGGCGGGAGGGCGAGCAGTTCTTC,CASRREGEQFF
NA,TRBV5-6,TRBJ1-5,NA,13,TGTGCCAGCAGCTTGGGCAGGGGTCAGCCCCAGCATTTT,CASSLGRGQPQHF
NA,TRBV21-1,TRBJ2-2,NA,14,TGTGCCAGCAGCAATCAGGGGGGAGCCGGGGAGCTGTTTTTT,CASSNQGGAGELFF
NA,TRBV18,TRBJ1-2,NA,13,TGTGCCAGCTCACCCGAGTCAAACTATGGCTACACCTTC,CASSPESNYGYTF
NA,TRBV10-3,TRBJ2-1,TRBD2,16,TGTGCCATCAGACCCACTAGCGGGAGGGCCCTTAATGAGCAGTTCTTC,CAIRPTSGRALNEQFF
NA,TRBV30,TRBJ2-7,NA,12,TGTGCCTGGATGCGGGGGCCCTACGAGCAGTACTTC,CAWMRGPYEQYF
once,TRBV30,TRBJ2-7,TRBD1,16,TGTGCCTGGAGTGTACACTTTCCGGGACAGGGAGGCGAGCAGTACTTC,CAWSVHFPGQGGEQYF
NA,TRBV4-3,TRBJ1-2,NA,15,TGCGCCAGCAGCCAAGAGACAGGTTTTAGCTATGGCTACACCTTC,CASSQETGFSYGYTF
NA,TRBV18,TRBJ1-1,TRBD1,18,TGTGCCAGCTCCAGGTACGGACAGGGAGGCGGTTTGAACACTGAAGCTTTCTTT,CASSRYGQGGGLNTEAFF
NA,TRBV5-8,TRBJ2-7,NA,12,TGTGCCATCTCTTTCCTGGGCAGGGAGCAGTACTTC,CAISFLGREQYF
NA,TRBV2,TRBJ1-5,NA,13,TGTGCCAGCAAGGCACAGTCCAATCAGCCCCAGCATTTT,CASKAQSNQPQHF
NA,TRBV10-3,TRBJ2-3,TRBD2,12,TGTGCCATCAGCGGACTAGCGGGACCCCGGTATTTT,CAISGLAGPRYF
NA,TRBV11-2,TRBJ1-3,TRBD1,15,TGTGCCAGCAGCTCGGGACAGTCCTCTGGAAACACCATATATTTT,CASSSGQSSGNTIYF